Below are 29 T cell receptor beta chains sequenced from a single sample in a study of CD8+ T cells in alopecia areata. Extracted RNA was reverse transcribed into cDNA, the sequencing template. Here immunoSEQ multiplex PCR was the method, and the copy in TCRdb shows in-frame clones only, minus some. The sample holds approximately 190,000 clones, 55% to 70% seen once. Documented treatment: oral pan-JAK inhibitor, 5-10 mg twice daily. The sample consisted of CD4+ T cells sorted from blood, taken at week 24, from a patient treated with tofacitinib. Receptors were obtained from a human donor with alopecia areata.

This clone appeared a few times. This sequence joins TRBV7-6 and TRBJ2-7; no clear D gene. The CDR3 extends over 15 amino acids. The germline V gene encodes CDR1 SGHVS and CDR2 FNYEAQ. Trimming stripped 4 bases from V and 3 bases from J, with 16 bases between. The CDR3 region has the DNA TGTGCCAGCAGCTGGCGGCCAAACGGCAACTACGAGCAGTACTTC. Protein product: CASSWRPNGNYEQYF.

This sequence joins TRBV4-3 and TRBJ2-3; D possibly matches TRBD1 or TRBD2 (6 bases each). CDR1 LGHNA and CDR2 YSLEER come from the germline V gene. This CDR3 comprises 16 residues. V lost 3 bases and J lost 1, with 14 bases in between. This chain's CDR3 is CASSQGGGAGTDTQYF. The DNA for the CDR3 is TGCGCCAGCAGCCAGGGGGGCGGGGCGGGCACAGATACGCAGTATTTT.

This chain joins TRBV20-1 and TRBJ2-5; D remains ambiguous. The V and J ends lost 1 base and 4 bases respectively, with 1 base between them. Germline V lookup: CDR1 DFQATT, CDR2 SNEGSKA (reference sequence). The CDR3 covers 10 residues. This chain's CDR3 is CSARGETQYF. CDR3 DNA: TGCAGTGCTAGAGGAGAGACCCAGTACTTC.

This clone was picked up a small number of times. The CDR3: CAWSSGTRGIEQYF. CDR3 DNA sequence: TGTGCCTGGAGTAGCGGGACCCGAGGGATCGAGCAGTACTTC. The J gene is TRBJ2-7, the V gene TRBV30, with TRBD2 matching 7 bases. V gave up 2 bases and J gave up 6 bases; unmatched junction bases: 10. Germline CDR1 is GTSNPN and CDR2 is SVGIG (reference sequence). The CDR3 has 14 amino acids. The entire variable domain, with the rest obtained from reference TRBV30 and TRBJ2-7, is as follows: SQTIHQWPATLVQPVGSPLSLECTVEGTSNPNLYWYRQAAGRGLQLLFYSVGIGQISSEVPQNLSASRPQDRQFILSSKKLLLSDSGFYLCAWSSGTRGIEQYFGPGTRLTVT.

V gene TRBV7-8 combines with J gene TRBJ1-2; 8 positions match TRBD1. The CDR3 consists of 14 residues. Germline CDR1 and CDR2: SGHVS and FQNEAQ. The ends lost 5 bases at V and 4 bases at J; junction bases unmatched: 6. The CDR3 sequence is CASSPGTGRYGYTF. CDR3 coding DNA: TGTGCCAGCAGCCCCGGGACAGGTCGCTATGGCTACACCTTC.

This clone appeared a few times. CDR3 DNA: TGTGCCAGCAGCCCGAGACAGGGATCCTACGAGCAGTACTTC. Its translation: CASSPRQGSYEQYF. The gene calls are TRBV14 and TRBJ2-7; 7 nucleotides agree with TRBD1. From germline, CDR1 is SGHDN and CDR2 FVKESK. This CDR3 is 14 amino acids long. The V gene end was trimmed by 4 bases and the J gene end by 1 base; junction bases not matched to a gene: 4.

CDR3 in amino acids: CASSRTGESEKLFF. DNA of the CDR3: TGCGCCAGCAGCCGGACAGGGGAGAGTGAAAAACTGTTTTTT. The chain uses TRBV5-1 and TRBJ1-4; 9 bases match TRBD1. V lost 4 bases and J lost 7; bases outside the gene matches: 5. The CDR3 is 14 amino acids. CDR1 is SGHRS and CDR2 is YFSETQ in the germline V gene.

V and J are TRBV7-2 and TRBJ2-5; D is perhaps TRBD2 (6 bases). Trimming cost V 9 bases and J 2 bases, with 19 bases left between them. The germline gives CDR1 SGHTA, CDR2 FQGNSA. The CDR3 consists of 15 residues. The CDR3 region is CASSYQGGGQETQYF. CDR3 nucleotides: TGTGCCAGTTCCTACCAAGGTGGGGGGCAAGAGACCCAGTACTTC.

The chain uses TRBV5-6 and TRBJ2-6; D remains ambiguous. Germline values: CDR1 SGHDT, CDR2 YYEEEE. V was pared by 0 bases and J by 4 bases, with 11 bases between. The CDR3 length is 16 residues. In DNA form, the CDR3 reads TGTGCCAGCAGCTTGGCCTGGCCGTTGGGGGCCAACGTCCTGACTTTC. It is translated as CASSLAWPLGANVLTF.

This rearrangement joins TRBV7-2 to TRBJ2-3, with a tentative D call TRBD2 (5 bases). This CDR3 is built from 15 residues. V was shortened by 5 bases and J by 0 bases, with 12 bases between the two germline ends. Per germline, CDR1 SGHTA and CDR2 FQGNSA. This CDR3 is CASSQSRASTDTQYF. The CDR3 region has the DNA TGTGCCAGCAGCCAGTCGCGGGCTAGCACAGATACGCAGTATTTT.

The rearrangement links TRBV18 to TRBJ1-5, with D hard to call. The CDR3 runs 13 residues. V lost 3 bases to trimming and J lost 4 bases, with 7 bases between them. CDR1 and CDR2 from the germline V gene are KGHSH and LQKENI. This CDR3 reads CASSPHKNQPQHF. CDR3 nucleotide sequence: TGTGCCAGCTCACCTCACAAGAATCAGCCCCAGCATTTT.

The chain joins TRBV4-2 to TRBJ1-1; the match to TRBD1 covers 8 bases. This CDR3 has 14 residues. V shed 6 bases, J shed 2 bases, and the junction held 5 bases outside the gene matches. Germline values: CDR1 LGHNA, CDR2 YNFKEQ. This CDR3 is CASRRTGRNTEAFF. In nucleotides, the CDR3 is TGTGCCAGCAGACGGACAGGGCGAAACACTGAAGCTTTCTTT.

This clone appeared a few times. The J gene is TRBJ1-2, the V gene TRBV10-3; no firm D call. CDR1 and CDR2 (germline): ENHRY, SYGVKD. This CDR3 region has 13 residues. V was shortened by 0 bases and J by 6 bases, with 8 bases between the two germline ends. CDR3 amino acids: CAISESNGNGYTF. CDR3 DNA sequence: TGTGCCATCAGTGAGTCGAACGGTAATGGCTACACCTTC.

The chain carries TRBV6-6 and TRBJ2-5, with TRBD1 matching 8 bases. CDR1 MNHNY and CDR2 SVGAGI come from the germline V gene (reference sequence). V lost 6 bases and J lost 4; bases outside the gene matches: 10. The CDR3 runs 15 residues. This chain's CDR3 is CASRRGTGLRETQYF. Written as DNA, the CDR3 is TGTGCCAGCAGGAGAGGGACAGGCCTAAGAGAGACCCAGTACTTC.

J is TRBJ2-5 and V is TRBV5-4; D call uncertain. Germline V gene lookup returns CDR1 SGHNT and CDR2 YYREEE (reference sequence). The CDR3 spans 14 residues. Trimming cost V 2 bases and J 1 base, with 9 bases left between them. The CDR3 reads CASSFRKGQETQYF. CDR3 nucleotides: TGTGCCAGCAGCTTTCGGAAGGGCCAAGAGACCCAGTACTTC.

Ten or more counts support this clone. The chain has TRBV5-6 and TRBJ2-6; perhaps TRBD1 as D (5 bases). Germline V gene lookup returns CDR1 SGHDT and CDR2 YYEEEE. V was trimmed by 1 base and J by 1 base, leaving 12 bases between them. CDR3 length: 17 amino acids. CDR3 sequence: CASSLWSRVSGANVLTF. CDR3 coding DNA: TGTGCCAGCAGCTTGTGGTCCAGGGTTTCTGGGGCCAACGTCCTGACTTTC.

This clone came up a few times. The chain uses TRBV7-3 and TRBJ2-1; D remains ambiguous. The V end was cut by 2 bases, the J end by 4 bases, with 12 bases between. The germline V gene encodes CDR1 SGHTA and CDR2 FQGTGA. The CDR3 extends over 15 amino acids. CDR3 region: CASSLQVTAYNEQFF. The CDR3 region has the DNA TGTGCCAGCAGCTTACAAGTAACAGCATACAATGAGCAGTTCTTC.

This chain joins TRBV9 and TRBJ2-1, with D tentatively TRBD2 (5 bases). V was trimmed by 0 bases and J by 1 base, leaving 11 bases between them. Germline V lookup: CDR1 SGDLS, CDR2 YYNGEE. The CDR3 is 16 amino acids. The CDR3 DNA reads as TGTGCCAGCAGCGTAGCGGCGGGCCAATCCTACAATGAGCAGTTCTTC. This gives the protein CASSVAAGQSYNEQFF.

V and J are TRBV29-1 and TRBJ1-1; D not resolved. The germline V gene has CDR1 SQVTM and CDR2 ANQGSEA. V dropped 5 bases and J dropped 4 bases, with 14 bases sitting between them. This CDR3 contains 13 residues. CDR3 DNA: TGCAGCGTTCGGATCATTACGACCACTGAAGCTTTCTTT. It codes for CSVRIITTTEAFF.

This clone was seen more than once but under ten times. The chain recombines TRBV7-2 with TRBJ2-1, with D perhaps TRBD2 (5 bases). The CDR3 spans 16 residues. CDR1 is SGHTA and CDR2 is FQGNSA in the germline V gene. The V end lost 0 bases, the J end lost 15 bases, and 24 bases lay between the germline ends. The CDR3 sequence is CASSLALGRGRFVSFF. The CDR3 DNA reads as TGTGCCAGCAGCTTAGCGCTTGGTCGGGGTAGGTTCGTGTCGTTCTTC.

Only a few counts were recorded for this clone. The rearrangement uses TRBV7-7 and TRBJ2-7; TRBD1 is a possible D gene (6 bases). From germline, CDR1 is SSHAT and CDR2 FNYEAQ (reference sequence). CDR3 length equals 15 residues. The V end was cut by 6 bases, the J end by 0 bases, with 15 bases between. For the CDR3, the DNA is TGTGCCAGCAGTGCTCAGGGGTCGGGCTCCTACGAGCAGTACTTC. Amino acid sequence: CASSAQGSGSYEQYF.

This clone appeared a single time. The V call is TRBV9, the J call TRBJ2-2; 9 bases are a match to TRBD1. The CDR3 is made up of 15 amino acids. The V and J ends lost 4 bases and 6 bases, in that order; junction bases with no gene match: 7. From germline, CDR1 is SGDLS and CDR2 YYNGEE. CDR3 sequence: CASSSNRGQAGELFF. CDR3 sequence (DNA): TGTGCCAGCAGCTCCAACAGGGGGCAAGCCGGGGAGCTGTTTTTT.

V usage is TRBV28 and J usage is TRBJ1-2; TRBD1 might be the D (6 bases). The CDR3 runs 13 residues. CDR1 MDHEN and CDR2 SYDVKM come from the germline V gene. Trimming took 7 bases from V and 4 from J, leaving 13 bases between them. The CDR3 sequence: CASMVPDSYGYTF. CDR3 coding DNA: TGTGCCAGCATGGTACCGGACAGCTATGGCTACACCTTC.

V gene TRBV18 combines with J gene TRBJ2-3, with 14 bases lining up with TRBD2. J was trimmed by 1 base and V by 3 bases; bases with no gene match: 0. The V gene's germline CDR1 is KGHSH and CDR2 LQKENI. The CDR3 contains 16 residues. The CDR3 DNA follows: TGTGCCAGCTCACCGGGACTAGCGGGGGGCACAGATACGCAGTATTTT. Amino acids: CASSPGLAGGTDTQYF.

This sequence joins TRBV5-1 and TRBJ2-1; D perhaps matches TRBD2 (5 bases). The V end was cut by 2 bases, the J end by 5 bases, with 17 bases between. The CDR3 has 16 residues. Germline CDR1 reads SGHRS; CDR2 reads YFSETQ. This CDR3 is CASSLRSERLNNEQFF. The DNA of the CDR3 is TGCGCCAGCAGCTTAAGGAGCGAGCGGCTCAACAATGAGCAGTTCTTC.

This chain links TRBV30 with TRBJ2-7; TRBD2 matches 14 bases. CDR1 is GTSNPN, CDR2 SVGIG, per germline (reference sequence). V shed 2 bases, J shed 1 base, and the junction held 4 bases outside the gene matches. This CDR3 contains 16 residues. The CDR3 DNA is TGTGCCTGGAGTTCAGGACTAGCGGGAGGTTCCTACGAGCAGTACTTC. This codes for CAWSSGLAGGSYEQYF.

The genes are TRBV4-3 and TRBJ2-1; 12 nucleotides line up with TRBD2. V lost 4 bases to trimming and J lost 6 bases; unmatched junction nucleotides: 7. The CDR3 has 16 residues. Germline values: CDR1 LGHNA, CDR2 YSLEER. In DNA, the CDR3 is TGCGCCAGCAGCCCGCAGACTAGCGGGAGTTCCAATGAGCAGTTCTTC. Protein: CASSPQTSGSSNEQFF.

The chain is built from TRBV20-1 and TRBJ2-7; TRBD2 is a possible D gene (5 bases). The CDR3 has 10 residues. Germline CDR1 DFQATT, CDR2 SNEGSKA (reference sequence). V lost 2 bases and J 9 bases, leaving 8 bases between the germline ends. The DNA for the CDR3 is TGCAGTGCTAGACTAGCTGGGCAGTACTTC. It specifies CSARLAGQYF.

This chain links TRBV28 with TRBJ2-7; D gene uncertain. Trimming shortened V by 5 bases and J by 3 bases, and 11 bases separated the two germline ends. Germline V gene lookup returns CDR1 MDHEN and CDR2 SYDVKM. This CDR3 region has 13 residues. This chain's CDR3 is CASSALPFYEQYF. DNA of the CDR3: TGTGCCAGCAGTGCCCTTCCGTTCTACGAGCAGTACTTC.